Presented here are 6 T cell receptor beta chains from one specimen sequenced in a study of blood T cells in healthy people across ages. Primers used in a second PCR of about 6 to 11 cycles were a sample-barcoded 5' primer and a J-beta primer mix. MiXCR was run by TCRdb on the 5' RACE reads, yielding one entry per CDR3 protein. Altogether fewer than 600,000 distinct CDR3 sequences are present, about a quarter being singletons, with the ten largest covering approximately 3.3%. The same specimen was also included in a second study, on T cells of mothers and their children.

The source material was blood. These receptors were collected from a boy under 10 years old in good health.

J is TRBJ1-6 and V is TRBV2; the D is unclear. This CDR3 has 15 residues. Germline-derived CDR1 and CDR2 are SNHLY and FYNNEI. V was pared by 2 bases and J by 2 bases, with 7 bases between. The CDR3 loop is CASSERAAYNSPLHF. The CDR3 DNA reads as TGTGCCAGCAGTGAAAGGGCGGCCTATAATTCACCCCTCCACTTT. The full variable domain, completed using reference TRBV2 and TRBJ1-6, is EPEVTQTPSHQVTQMGQEVILRCVPISNHLYFYWYRQILGQKVEFLVSFYNNEISEKSEIFDDQFSVERPDGSNFTLKIRSTKLEDSAMYFCASSERAAYNSPLHFGNGTRLTVT.

V usage is TRBV5-5 and J usage is TRBJ2-3, with D uncertain. CDR3 size: 14 residues. CDR1 is SGHKS, CDR2 YYEKEE, per germline (reference sequence). V shed 0 bases and J shed 4 bases, with 9 bases lying between them. CDR3 bases: TGTGCCAGCAGCTTGGAGAACCGGGCAGATACGCAGTATTTT. Protein product: CASSLENRADTQYF.

The rearrangement uses TRBV29-1 and TRBJ2-1, with a possible D match to TRBD2 (5 bases). V shed 7 bases and J shed 7 bases, with 17 bases lying between them. The CDR3 contains 13 residues. Germline assignment: CDR1 SQVTM and CDR2 ANQGSEA. The DNA for the CDR3 is TGCAGCGGAATGGAGGAGCTTCTGAATGAGCAGTTCTTC. Translation gives CSGMEELLNEQFF.

The gene calls are TRBV4-1 and TRBJ2-1, with D perhaps matching TRBD1 (6 bases). CDR1 is MGHRA and CDR2 is YSYEKL in the germline V gene. This CDR3 region has 16 residues. V was clipped by 1 base and J by 1 base, with 11 bases between them. CDR3 residues: CASSQAYRGSYNEQFF. The CDR3 DNA is TGCGCCAGCAGCCAAGCTTATAGGGGGTCCTACAATGAGCAGTTCTTC.

This clonotype was seen only a few times. The chain is built from TRBV12-3 or TRBV12-4 and TRBJ2-5; D not resolved. The J call could be wrong; TRBJ2-1 is a better fit for the DNA end. The CDR3 is made up of 13 amino acids. CDR3 residues: CASSLGSHNEQFF. CDR3 nucleotide sequence: TGTGCCAGCAGTTTAGGCTCACACAATGAGCAGTTCTTC.

The chain couples TRBV9 to TRBJ2-1; D is ambiguous. The V end lost 3 bases, the J end lost 2 bases, and 12 bases lay between the germline ends. The CDR3 extends over 15 amino acids. Germline V lookup: CDR1 SGDLS, CDR2 YYNGEE. CDR3 coding DNA: TGTGCCAGCAGCGCCGGACGGCTGACCTACAATGAGCAGTTCTTC. Amino acid sequence: CASSAGRLTYNEQFF. The whole variable domain, filled in from reference TRBV9 and TRBJ2-1, reads DSGVTQTPKHLITATGQRVTLRCSPRSGDLSVYWYQQSLDQGLQFLIQYYNGEERAKGNILERFSAQQFPDLHSELNLSSLELGDSALYFCASSAGRLTYNEQFFGPGTRLTVL.